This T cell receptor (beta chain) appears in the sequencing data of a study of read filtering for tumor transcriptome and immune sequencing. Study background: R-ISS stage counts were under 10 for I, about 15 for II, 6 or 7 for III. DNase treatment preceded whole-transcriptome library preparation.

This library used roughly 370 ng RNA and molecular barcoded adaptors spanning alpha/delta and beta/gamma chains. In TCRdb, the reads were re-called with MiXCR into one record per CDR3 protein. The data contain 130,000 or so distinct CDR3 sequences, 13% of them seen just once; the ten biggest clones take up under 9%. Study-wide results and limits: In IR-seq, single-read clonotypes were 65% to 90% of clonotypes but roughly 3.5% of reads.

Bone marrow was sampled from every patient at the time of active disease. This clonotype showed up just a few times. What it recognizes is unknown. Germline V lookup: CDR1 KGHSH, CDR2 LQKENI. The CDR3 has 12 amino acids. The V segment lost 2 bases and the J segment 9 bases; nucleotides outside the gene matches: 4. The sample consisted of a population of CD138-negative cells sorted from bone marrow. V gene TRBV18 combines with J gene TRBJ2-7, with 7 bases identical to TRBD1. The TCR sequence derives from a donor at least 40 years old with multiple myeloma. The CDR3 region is CASSPKDRLQYF. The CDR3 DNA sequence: TGTGCCAGCTCACCAAAGGACAGGCTGCAGTACTTC.